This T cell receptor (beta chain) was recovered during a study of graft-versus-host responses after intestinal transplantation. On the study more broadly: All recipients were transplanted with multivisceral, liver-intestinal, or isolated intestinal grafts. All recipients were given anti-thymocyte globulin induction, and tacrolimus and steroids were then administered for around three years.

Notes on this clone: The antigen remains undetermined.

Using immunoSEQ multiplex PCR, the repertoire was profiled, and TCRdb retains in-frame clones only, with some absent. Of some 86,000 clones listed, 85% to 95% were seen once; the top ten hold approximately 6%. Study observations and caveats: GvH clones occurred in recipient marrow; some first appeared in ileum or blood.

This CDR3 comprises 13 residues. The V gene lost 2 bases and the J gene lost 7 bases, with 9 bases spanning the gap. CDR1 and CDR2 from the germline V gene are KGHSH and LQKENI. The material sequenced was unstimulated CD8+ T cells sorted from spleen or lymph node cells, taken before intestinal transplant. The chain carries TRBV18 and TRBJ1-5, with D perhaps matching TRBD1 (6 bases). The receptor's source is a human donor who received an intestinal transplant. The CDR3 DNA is TGTGCCAGCTCACCAGGGGACAACCAGCCCCAGCATTTT. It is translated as CASSPGDNQPQHF.